The clone carrying this TCR beta chain has a count of ten or more. What it recognizes is unknown. It was by 5'RACE with 10-nucleotide random UMIs that the cDNA was made. TCRdb re-called the 5' RACE reads through MiXCR, storing one row per CDR3 protein. The profile shows about 66,000 distinct CDR3 sequences, around 3.3% of them singletons. These data are taken from a study of neurological immune-mediated disorders. General study points: No CDR3 amino acid sequences recurred among expanded clones across subjects, suggesting private repertoires in all groups. The greatest TCR clonal expansion appeared in HTLV-1-associated myelopathy and the smallest, falling below healthy controls, in multiple sclerosis.

Trimming cost V 4 bases and J 3 bases, with 11 bases left between them. CDR3 length: 13 residues. CDR1 is SGHKS and CDR2 is YYEKEE in the germline V gene (reference sequence). Unsorted libraries were prepared from 2 million PBMCs held at -80 C. This TCR derives from a man between 40 and 49 years old with multiple sclerosis. The genes are TRBV5-5 and TRBJ2-7; D assignment may be TRBD1 or TRBD2 (5 bases each). Sample: PBMCs. The CDR3 sequence is CASSMGPGYEQYF. CDR3 in DNA: TGTGCCAGCAGCATGGGACCGGGCTACGAGCAGTACTTC.